Each of the 13 T cell receptor beta chains below was sequenced from the same sample in a study of human T cells and chemical hapten exposure. TCRdb reprocessed the RACE reads with MiXCR, giving one entry per CDR3 protein. The sample carries 95,000 to 150,000 distinct CDR3 sequences, roughly 13% recorded once. Time point described: pre-sensitization, week 0. Treatment of the sample: therapeutic diphenylcyclopropenone sensitization with weekly scalp DPC. This sample comprised whole blood, obtained in connection with sensitization to the hapten diphenylcyclopropenone (DPC). These receptors came from a woman aged 18 to 35 with alopecia areata. Some clones in this sample may be carry-over from other donors' samples.

The chain recombines TRBV6-2 or TRBV6-3 with TRBJ1-5; TRBD1 might be the D (5 bases). The V end was cut by 4 bases, the J end by 5 bases, with 18 bases between. Germline V CDR1 and CDR2: MNHEY, SVGEGT. The CDR3 is 16 amino acids. The CDR3 DNA is TGTGCCAGCAGTTGGTCAGGGAGAGGGGTCGATCAGCCCCAGCATTTT. As protein: CASSWSGRGVDQPQHF.

This sequence joins TRBV4-1 and TRBJ1-6, with D maybe TRBD1 (6 bases). The V gene lost 1 base and the J gene lost 7 bases, with 17 bases spanning the gap. Germline V gene sequence: CDR1 MGHRA, CDR2 YSYEKL. The CDR3 is 17 amino acids. CDR3 residues: CASSQVPLQGGNSPLHF. Here the CDR3 DNA reads TGCGCCAGCAGCCAAGTCCCCCTACAGGGAGGGAATTCACCCCTCCACTTT.

This clonotype was observed a handful of times. The genes are TRBV7-7 and TRBJ2-7; D might be TRBD1 (5 bases). CDR1 is SSHAT, CDR2 FNYEAQ, per germline (reference sequence). The CDR3 is 13 residues long. Trimming took off 5 bases at V and 4 bases at J, with 12 bases between the two ends. This CDR3 is CASSVTQGYEQYF. Here the CDR3 DNA reads TGTGCCAGCAGCGTAACCCAGGGTTACGAGCAGTACTTC.

The V gene is TRBV3-1, the J gene TRBJ2-2; D is undetermined. The CDR3 consists of 14 residues. Looked up from germline, CDR1 is LGHDT and CDR2 is YNNKEL (reference sequence). Trimming pared 3 bases from V and 3 bases from J, leaving 8 bases between. CDR3 nucleotides: TGTGCCAGCAGCCAGCACACCTACACCGGGGAGCTGTTTTTT. This codes for CASSQHTYTGELFF.

This clonotype was detected many times. The gene calls are TRBV20-1 and TRBJ1-5; D is ambiguous. Trimming shortened V by 5 bases and J by 7 bases, and 15 bases separated the two germline ends. CDR1 is DFQATT and CDR2 is SNEGSKA in the germline V gene (reference sequence). CDR3 size: 13 residues. CDR3 loop: CSARAELTQPQHF. As DNA, the CDR3 is TGCAGTGCTCGGGCAGAATTAACGCAGCCCCAGCATTTT.

The genes are TRBV21-1 and TRBJ1-4; TRBD1, the table's D call, was not compared with the DNA. TRBV21-1 is a pseudogene. The CDR3 contains 21 residues. This CDR3 reads CASSKAPIRTGKFKTNEKLFF. The CDR3 region has the DNA TGTGCCAGCAGCAAAGCGCCGATTAGGACAGGGAAGTTTAAAACTAATGAAAAACTGTTTTTT.

This clonotype was picked up many times. This sequence joins TRBV7-2 and TRBJ2-7, with D tentatively TRBD2 (5 bases). Trimming took off 6 bases at V and 3 bases at J, with 9 bases between the two ends. The CDR3 contains 12 residues. CDR1 SGHTA and CDR2 FQGNSA come from the germline V gene. CDR3 coding DNA: TGTGCCAGCAGTCTCGGGGTCTACGAGCAGTACTTC. Amino acids: CASSLGVYEQYF. Full variable domain (outside the CDR3, taken from reference TRBV7-2 and TRBJ2-7): GAGVSQSPSNKVTEKGKDVELRCDPISGHTALYWYRQSLGQGLEFLIYFQGNSAPDKSGLPSDRFSAERTGGSVSTLTIQRTQQEDSAVYLCASSLGVYEQYFGPGTRLTVT.

This clonotype showed up just a few times. The gene calls are TRBV18 and TRBJ1-2; D is unclear. CDR1 is KGHSH, CDR2 LQKENI, per germline. The ends were cut back, 1 base at V and 4 bases at J, with 10 bases in the middle. The length of the CDR3 is 14 residues. CDR3 nucleotide sequence: TGTGCCAGCTCACCACGGGAACGAGCCTATGGCTACACCTTC. Translated: CASSPRERAYGYTF.

The chain has TRBV12-3 or TRBV12-4 and TRBJ2-1; D tentatively reads TRBD1 or TRBD2 (5 bases each). Trimming stripped 6 bases from V and 1 base from J, with 16 bases between. The CDR3 sequence is 16 residues long. CDR3 bases: TGTGCCAGCAGCCTGCAACAGGAGGCGTCCTACAATGAGCAGTTCTTC. This codes for CASSLQQEASYNEQFF.

The chain has TRBV7-2 and TRBJ2-7, with D maybe TRBD1 (6 bases). V lost 5 bases, J lost 2 bases, and 13 bases lay in between. Germline CDR1 reads SGHTA; CDR2 reads FQGNSA. The CDR3 has 14 residues. In DNA form, the CDR3 reads TGTGCCAGCAGCCTTCCGACAGGTACCTACGAGCAGTACTTC. The encoded protein is CASSLPTGTYEQYF.

This clonotype came up many times. The chain combines TRBV7-6 with TRBJ2-2; maybe TRBD2 (5 bases). CDR1 is SGHVS, CDR2 FNYEAQ, per germline. This CDR3 spans 14 amino acids. The germline V and J ends were trimmed by 2 bases and 3 bases, with 7 bases remaining between them. Written as DNA, the CDR3 is TGTGCCAGCAGCTTAATGGGAGACACCGGGGAGCTGTTTTTT. Translation: CASSLMGDTGELFF.

The table lists this clonotype with a few counts. This chain links TRBV20-1 with TRBJ2-1, with a possible D match to TRBD2 (5 bases). The CDR3 is 12 residues long. Trimming removed 1 base at V and 7 bases at J, with 8 bases between. The germline V gene has CDR1 DFQATT and CDR2 SNEGSKA (reference sequence). The CDR3 reads CSARAPGNEQFF. DNA for the CDR3: TGCAGTGCTAGAGCTCCGGGGAATGAGCAGTTCTTC.

A few counts support this clonotype. This sequence joins TRBV30 and TRBJ2-7; a possible D gene is TRBD1 (6 bases). CDR3 size: 12 residues. The ends were cut back, 5 bases at V and 2 bases at J, with 10 bases in the middle. Germline V gene data show CDR1 as GTSNPN and CDR2 as SVGIG (reference sequence). In DNA form, the CDR3 reads TGTGCCTGGGGAGGACAGCCCTACGAGCAGTACTTC. It yields the protein CAWGGQPYEQYF. Together with reference TRBV30 and TRBJ2-7, the CDR3 gives the full variable domain: SQTIHQWPATLVQPVGSPLSLECTVEGTSNPNLYWYRQAAGRGLQLLFYSVGIGQISSEVPQNLSASRPQDRQFILSSKKLLLSDSGFYLCAWGGQPYEQYFGPGTRLTVT.